Presented here are 28 T cell receptor beta chains from one specimen sequenced in a study of blood T cell repertoires in COVID-19. The data were produced by immunoSEQ multiplex PCR, yet TCRdb's version contains in-frame clones alone and is incomplete. The sample has some 670,000 clones, 90% seen once. The sample taken for sequencing was peripheral blood. These receptors came from a woman aged 18-29 years with acute or convalescent COVID-19.

This rearrangement joins TRBV7-2 to TRBJ2-7; 8 positions agree with TRBD2. This CDR3 spans 15 amino acids. Germline V gives CDR1 SGHTA, CDR2 FQGNSA. Unmatched junction bases numbered 6, after V lost 5 bases and J lost 0 bases. The CDR3 DNA follows: TGTGCCAGCAGCCCAGCGGGGGCGGGCTCCTACGAGCAGTACTTC. It encodes CASSPAGAGSYEQYF.

The genes are TRBV12-3 or TRBV12-4 and TRBJ1-1; D remains unclear. The V end lost 6 bases, the J end lost 0 bases, and 8 bases lay between the germline ends. The CDR3 loop spans 13 amino acids. In DNA, the CDR3 is TGTGCCAGCAGCCAGATGATGAACACTGAAGCTTTCTTT. It codes for CASSQMMNTEAFF.

The J gene is TRBJ2-3, the V gene TRBV7-9, with TRBD2 matching over 11 bases. The CDR3 runs 15 residues. Germline trimming cut 10 bases from V and 4 bases from J; bases unmatched to any gene: 10. Germline CDR1 and CDR2: SEHNR and FQNEAQ (reference sequence). The CDR3 loop reads CAKGTTSGDSDTQYF. The CDR3 coding sequence is TGTGCCAAAGGGACGACTAGCGGGGACTCAGATACGCAGTATTTT.

V gene TRBV4-2 combines with J gene TRBJ2-5, with TRBD1 matching 8 bases. The CDR3 length is 13 residues. Germline CDR1 is LGHNA and CDR2 is YNFKEQ. J lost 2 bases, V lost 5 bases, and 1 base had no gene match. The CDR3 nucleotides read TGTGCCAGCAGCTACAGGGGGCAAGAGACCCAGTACTTC. Its protein is CASSYRGQETQYF.

This chain uses TRBV24-1 with TRBJ2-2; TRBD1 is a possible D gene (5 bases). There are 16 residues in the CDR3. V was trimmed by 5 bases and J by 1 base, leaving 13 bases between them. Germline loops: CDR1 KGHDR, CDR2 SFDVKD. CDR3 sequence (DNA): TGTGCCACCAGTGCCTTCAGGGTGTGGAACACCGGGGAGCTGTTTTTT. This codes for CATSAFRVWNTGELFF.

V is TRBV12-5 and J is TRBJ2-5, with D possibly being TRBD1 (5 bases). The V gene lost 5 bases and the J gene lost 0 bases, with 10 bases spanning the gap. Germline V gene lookup returns CDR1 LGHNT and CDR2 FRNRAP. CDR3 length equals 14 residues. The CDR3 DNA sequence: TGTGCTAGTGGTAGGGGCTCGTACCAAGAGACCCAGTACTTC. Translating gives CASGRGSYQETQYF.

V usage is TRBV24-1 and J usage is TRBJ1-1; TRBD1 matches 8 bases. Germline CDR1 is KGHDR and CDR2 is SFDVKD. This CDR3 is built from 14 residues. V lost 7 bases, J lost 3 bases, and 6 bases stayed unmatched. This CDR3 is CATRSTGVDTEAFF. The CDR3 nucleotides read TGTGCCACCAGATCGACAGGGGTGGACACTGAAGCTTTCTTT.

V is TRBV13 and J is TRBJ1-2; TRBD1 might be the D (5 bases). The germline V and J ends were trimmed by 5 bases and 4 bases, with 23 bases remaining between them. From germline, CDR1 is PRHDT and CDR2 FYEKMQ (reference sequence). This CDR3 is 17 amino acids long. The CDR3 sequence: CASSAVDTKEGSYGYTF. As DNA, the CDR3 is TGTGCCAGCAGCGCTGTGGACACAAAGGAGGGGAGCTATGGCTACACCTTC.

A word on this clone: A read error may account for a junction end that differs from germline. The chain combines TRBV7-2 with TRBJ2-7; 8 positions agree with TRBD2. CDR3 size: 13 residues. From germline, CDR1 is SGHTA and CDR2 FQGNSA. CDR3 nucleotides: TGTGCCAGCAGCTTTGGCCTACGGGAGGGTAGTGACTTC. Protein sequence: CASSFGLREGSDF.

The J gene is TRBJ1-2, the V gene TRBV30; D unclear. Trimming pared 0 bases from V and 2 bases from J, leaving 10 bases between. The CDR3 spans 14 residues. From germline, CDR1 is GTSNPN and CDR2 SVGIG (reference sequence). In nucleotides, the CDR3 is TGTGCCTGGAGTGTACCAGGCTCGAACTATGGCTACACCTTC. Its translation is CAWSVPGSNYGYTF. The full variable domain, in which reference TRBV30 and TRBJ1-2 provide the parts outside the CDR3, is SQTIHQWPATLVQPVGSPLSLECTVEGTSNPNLYWYRQAAGRGLQLLFYSVGIGQISSEVPQNLSASRPQDRQFILSSKKLLLSDSGFYLCAWSVPGSNYGYTFGSGTRLTVV.

In its sample, this clone was seen once. The chain has TRBV5-1 and TRBJ1-4; D is possibly TRBD1 (6 bases). V gave up 0 bases and J gave up 16 bases, with 22 bases separating them. CDR1 and CDR2 from the germline V gene are SGHRS and YFSETQ. The CDR3 runs 15 residues. CDR3 bases: TGCGCCAGCAGCTTGGGCTATCCGGACAGCCTGTCTCAGTTTTTT. Translated: CASSLGYPDSLSQFF.

J is TRBJ1-6 and V is TRBV7-6; 7 nucleotides match TRBD1. This CDR3 is 22 amino acids long. Germline V gene lookup returns CDR1 SGHVS and CDR2 FNYEAQ. V was clipped by 5 bases and J by 0 bases; unmatched bases: 22. The CDR3 nucleotides are TGTGCCAGCAGCCCGCTTATACCCAGGACAGGCGGGCTGGGCTCCTATAATTCACCCCTCCACTTT. This codes for CASSPLIPRTGGLGSYNSPLHF.

The rearrangement joins TRBV13 to TRBJ1-4; D is uncertain. CDR1 PRHDT and CDR2 FYEKMQ come from the germline V gene (reference sequence). This CDR3 comprises 16 residues. V shed 0 bases and J shed 7 bases, with 15 bases lying between them. CDR3 region: CASSLGQNVGLEKLFF. In nucleotides, the CDR3 is TGTGCCAGCAGCTTAGGCCAGAACGTTGGTCTTGAAAAACTGTTTTTT.

The V gene is TRBV14, the J gene TRBJ1-1; D uncertain. The CDR3 is 15 residues long. Germline CDR1 reads SGHDN; CDR2 reads FVKESK. V was cut by 2 bases and J by 7 bases, with 17 bases left in between. The CDR3 region has the DNA TGTGCCAGCAGCCAAAGTGGGCTGATCAGAAGTGAAGCTTTCTTT. This sequence encodes CASSQSGLIRSEAFF.

A word on this clone: Other DNA sequences from this sample encode an identical CDR3 as well. This chain joins TRBV6-5 and TRBJ2-7; 9 bases map to TRBD2. Germline CDR1 reads MNHEY; CDR2 reads SVGAGI. This CDR3 is built from 14 residues. J lost 3 bases, V lost 6 bases, and 6 bases had no gene match. The CDR3 DNA is TGTGCCAGCAGATTAGCGGGGGCCAGCTACGAGCAGTACTTC. Encoded protein: CASRLAGASYEQYF.

The J gene is TRBJ1-5, the V gene TRBV12-5, with TRBD1 as a possible D gene (5 bases). This CDR3 region has 15 residues. CDR1 is LGHNT and CDR2 is FRNRAP in the germline V gene. Between the trimmed V and J ends, which lost 0 bases and 7 bases, there was a span of 13 bases. CDR3 protein: CASGLVSGGGQPQHF. The CDR3 DNA is TGTGCTAGTGGTTTGGTAAGCGGGGGAGGCCAGCCCCAGCATTTT.

The chain uses TRBV30 and TRBJ1-5, with 8 positions matching TRBD1. There are 13 residues in the CDR3. From germline, CDR1 is GTSNPN and CDR2 SVGIG (reference sequence). The V gene end was trimmed by 3 bases and the J gene end by 7 bases; junction bases not matched to a gene: 5. The CDR3 loop reads CAWSEQGAQPQHF. In nucleotides, the CDR3 is TGTGCCTGGAGCGAGCAGGGGGCACAGCCCCAGCATTTT.

The J gene is TRBJ1-3, the V gene TRBV9; 8 bases map to TRBD1. Germline trimming cut 4 bases from V and 3 bases from J; bases unmatched to any gene: 3. This CDR3 is 14 amino acids long. Germline CDR1 and CDR2: SGDLS and YYNGEE. The chain's CDR3 is CASSLGTGGNTIYF. DNA for the CDR3: TGTGCCAGCAGCCTCGGGACAGGTGGAAACACCATATATTTT. The full variable domain, completed using reference TRBV9 and TRBJ1-3, is DSGVTQTPKHLITATGQRVTLRCSPRSGDLSVYWYQQSLDQGLQFLIQYYNGEERAKGNILERFSAQQFPDLHSELNLSSLELGDSALYFCASSLGTGGNTIYFGEGSWLTVV.

The J gene is TRBJ2-7, the V gene TRBV6-5; D possibly corresponds to TRBD2 (6 bases). The V gene's germline CDR1 is MNHEY and CDR2 SVGAGI. V was cut by 2 bases and J by 7 bases, with 18 bases left in between. The CDR3 is 15 amino acids. The CDR3, as DNA: TGTGCCAGCAGTTACCGCGGGACGAATACCCGGGAGCAGTACTTC. Amino acid sequence: CASSYRGTNTREQYF.

The chain couples TRBV5-1 to TRBJ1-1; weak D call: TRBD1 (6 bases). The V end was cut by 5 bases, the J end by 0 bases, with 11 bases between. Germline CDR1 is SGHRS and CDR2 is YFSETQ. The CDR3 has 14 amino acids. CDR3 amino acids: CASRADSLNTEAFF. DNA for the CDR3: TGCGCCAGCAGGGCGGACAGCCTGAACACTGAAGCTTTCTTT.

The CDR3 DNA follows: TGTGCCAGCAGCTTGGGACAGGGAAGGTATGGGGCCAACGTCCTGACTTTC. As protein: CASSLGQGRYGANVLTF. V and J are TRBV7-9 and TRBJ2-6, with 9 positions matching TRBD1. Looked up from germline, CDR1 is SEHNR and CDR2 is FQNEAQ (reference sequence). J was trimmed by 3 bases and V by 3 bases; bases with no gene match: 6. The CDR3 spans 17 residues.

This clone came up once. The genes are TRBV6-2 or TRBV6-3 and TRBJ1-1; D is unclear. The CDR3 is 12 residues long. Trimming took off 6 bases at V and 7 bases at J, with 12 bases between the two ends. Germline-derived CDR1 and CDR2 are MNHEY and SVGEGT. CDR3 amino acids: CASSLGQLEAFF. The CDR3 DNA follows: TGTGCCAGCAGCTTGGGCCAACTTGAAGCTTTCTTT.

The chain employs TRBV7-9 and TRBJ2-7; a weak D match, TRBD2 (6 bases). The germline V gene encodes CDR1 SEHNR and CDR2 FQNEAQ (reference sequence). The CDR3 extends over 15 amino acids. Trimming stripped 1 base from V and 0 bases from J, with 10 bases between. This CDR3 is CASSLGSEGSYEQYF. DNA for the CDR3: TGTGCCAGCAGCTTAGGGTCGGAGGGCTCCTACGAGCAGTACTTC.

This sequence joins TRBV6-5 and TRBJ1-1; no reliable D call. The germline V and J ends were trimmed by 6 bases and 11 bases, with 13 bases remaining between them. CDR3 length equals 11 residues. Looked up from germline, CDR1 is MNHEY and CDR2 is SVGAGI. In DNA form, the CDR3 reads TGTGCCAGCAGCTCTCCGTCCGGGGCTTTCTTT. Protein product: CASSSPSGAFF.

This chain links TRBV15 with TRBJ1-5; no reliable D call. The V and J ends lost 3 bases and 0 bases respectively, with 9 bases between them. In germline, CDR1 is LNHNV, CDR2 YYDKDF (reference sequence). The CDR3 is 15 amino acids. The CDR3 DNA is TGTGCCACCAGCAGTACGAGGGATAGCAATCAGCCCCAGCATTTT. Residues: CATSSTRDSNQPQHF.

The gene calls are TRBV7-9 and TRBJ2-7; 8 bases line up with TRBD2. This CDR3 region has 15 residues. From germline, CDR1 is SEHNR and CDR2 FQNEAQ (reference sequence). Losses at the gene ends were 4 bases for V and 0 bases for J; bases not matched to a gene: 5. The CDR3 nucleotides are TGTGCCAGCAGCTCCGGGGGGGCGAGCTCCTACGAGCAGTACTTC. Translation: CASSSGGASSYEQYF. The variable domain in full, with the rest retrieved from reference TRBV7-9 and TRBJ2-7, is DTGVSQNPRHKITKRGQNVTFRCDPISEHNRLYWYRQTLGQGPEFLTYFQNEAQLEKSRLLSDRFSAERPKGSFSTLEIQRTEQGDSAMYLCASSSGGASSYEQYFGPGTRLTVT.

The CDR3 loop reads CASSSGTSAHEQYF. The CDR3 DNA sequence: TGTGCCAGCAGCAGCGGGACTAGCGCCCACGAGCAGTACTTC. The J gene is TRBJ2-7, the V gene TRBV5-4; 10 bases line up with TRBD2. From germline, CDR1 is SGHNT and CDR2 YYREEE (reference sequence). The CDR3 consists of 14 residues. The V and J ends lost 4 bases and 5 bases, in that order; junction bases with no gene match: 6.

The chain employs TRBV9 and TRBJ2-1; 13 nucleotides align to TRBD2. Trimming took 2 bases from V and 8 from J; bases not matched to a gene: 1. Germline V gene lookup returns CDR1 SGDLS and CDR2 YYNGEE. This CDR3 contains 14 residues. CDR3 coding DNA: TGTGCCAGCAGCGTGGGGACTAGCGGGGATGAGCAGTTCTTC. This codes for CASSVGTSGDEQFF.